This T cell receptor (beta chain) was recorded in a study of tumor-infiltrating lymphocytes in oesophageal squamous cell carcinoma. Germline V gene data show CDR1 as SNHLY and CDR2 as FYNNEI. The CDR3 contains 17 residues. V lost 3 bases and J lost 4; bases outside the gene matches: 1. Each CDR3 protein gets one entry after TCRdb re-called the PCR reads with MiXCR. The top ten hold around 40% of the sample, which has 15,000 to 20,000 distinct CDR3 sequences, 44% seen once. This chain uses TRBV2 with TRBJ2-6; 15 nucleotides match TRBD2. Sequenced input: blood. The receptor's source is a female donor with esophageal squamous cell carcinoma. CDR3 loop: CASSEGLAGGGANVLTF. As DNA, the CDR3 is TGTGCCAGCAGTGAGGGACTAGCGGGGGGCGGGGCCAACGTCCTGACTTTC. The whole variable domain, filled in from reference TRBV2 and TRBJ2-6, reads EPEVTQTPSHQVTQMGQEVILRCVPISNHLYFYWYRQILGQKVEFLVSFYNNEISEKSEIFDDQFSVERPDGSNFTLKIRSTKLEDSAMYFCASSEGLAGGGANVLTFGAGSRLTVL.